A selection of T cell receptor beta chains follows, all from one sample in a study of T cell responses to AZD1222 COVID-19 vaccine. Sequencing was performed with immunoSEQ multiplex PCR; in TCRdb, only in-frame clones are kept and a portion is missing. The sample records over 100,000 clones, approximately 87% being singletons. The specimen was peripheral blood, collected 28 days after the second AZD1222 dose. These receptors all stem from an adult who received the AZD1222 COVID-19 vaccine. Both conserved end residues are part of each CDR3. The order of the fields is J gene, D gene, V gene, clone size, CDR3 DNA, CDR3 protein. A D gene is named only where the DNA matches it firmly. Rows may omit the clone size; those that give it use once, few, many or a size class.

J gene: TRBJ1-2; D gene: -; V gene: TRBV7-8; clone size: -; CDR3 DNA: TGTGCCAGCAGCCTCTTAAGGACAGAGAACTATGGCTACACCTTC; CDR3 protein: CASSLLRTENYGYTF
J gene: TRBJ2-2; D gene: -; V gene: TRBV19; clone size: -; CDR3 DNA: TGTGCCAGAATAACAGGGAAAATTAACACCGGGGAGCTGTTTTTT; CDR3 protein: CARITGKINTGELFF
J gene: TRBJ1-2; D gene: TRBD1; V gene: TRBV10-3; clone size: -; CDR3 DNA: TGTGCCATCCGGGACAGGGAAGATGGCTACACCTTC; CDR3 protein: CAIRDREDGYTF
J gene: TRBJ2-7; D gene: -; V gene: TRBV7-9; clone size: -; CDR3 DNA: TGTGCCAGCAGCGCGATGACGTCCTCCCGGCAGTACTTC; CDR3 protein: CASSAMTSSRQYF
J gene: TRBJ1-1; D gene: -; V gene: TRBV6-4; clone size: -; CDR3 DNA: TGTGCCAGCAGTGTTCAGGGAGGGTTTGTGACTGAAGCTTTCTTT; CDR3 protein: CASSVQGGFVTEAFF
J gene: TRBJ2-1; D gene: TRBD2; V gene: TRBV5-1; clone size: -; CDR3 DNA: TGCGCCAGCAGCTTTCCCCTTCAGCGGGAGGGCACGGGAACCTCCTACAATGAGCAGTTCTTC; CDR3 protein: CASSFPLQREGTGTSYNEQFF
J gene: TRBJ1-5; D gene: -; V gene: TRBV15; clone size: -; CDR3 DNA: TGTGCCACCAGCCTCCTTGGGGGCAATCAGCCCCAGCATTTT; CDR3 protein: CATSLLGGNQPQHF
J gene: TRBJ2-7; D gene: -; V gene: TRBV6-4; clone size: -; CDR3 DNA: TGTGCCAGCCAAATGGGGGCCCCCGAGCAGTACTTC; CDR3 protein: CASQMGAPEQYF
J gene: TRBJ2-5; D gene: -; V gene: TRBV5-6; clone size: -; CDR3 DNA: TGTGCCAGCAGCTTGGCAAAAGAGACCCAGTACTTC; CDR3 protein: CASSLAKETQYF
J gene: TRBJ2-7; D gene: -; V gene: TRBV19; clone size: -; CDR3 DNA: TGTGCCAGCGCCAAGGACAGTATATACGAGCAGTACTTC; CDR3 protein: CASAKDSIYEQYF
J gene: TRBJ2-1; D gene: -; V gene: TRBV28; clone size: -; CDR3 DNA: TGTGCCAGCAGTGATACCCCGATTCCGTTCTTC; CDR3 protein: CASSDTPIPFF
J gene: TRBJ1-2; D gene: -; V gene: TRBV15; clone size: -; CDR3 DNA: TGTGCCACCAGCACCGGACAGCCAGGACGGAACTATGGCTACACCTTC; CDR3 protein: CATSTGQPGRNYGYTF
J gene: TRBJ1-1; D gene: -; V gene: TRBV30; clone size: once; CDR3 DNA: TGTGCCTGGAGTCGACAATCTCCCTCTCTTGAAGCTTTCTTT; CDR3 protein: CAWSRQSPSLEAFF
J gene: TRBJ1-5; D gene: -; V gene: TRBV30; clone size: -; CDR3 DNA: TGTGCCTGGAGTTTAGAGGGAAGACAGCCCCAGCATTTT; CDR3 protein: CAWSLEGRQPQHF
J gene: TRBJ2-1; D gene: TRBD2; V gene: TRBV7-9; clone size: -; CDR3 DNA: TGTGCCAGCAGCCGAATAGCGGGACTTGGGGACAATGAGCAGTTCTTC; CDR3 protein: CASSRIAGLGDNEQFF
J gene: TRBJ1-1; D gene: -; V gene: TRBV10-1; clone size: -; CDR3 DNA: TGCGCCATCCGAGACAAGAACACTGAAGCTTTCTTT; CDR3 protein: CAIRDKNTEAFF
J gene: TRBJ1-5; D gene: -; V gene: TRBV18; clone size: -; CDR3 DNA: TGTGCCAGCTCACCAGGGGCAGGGGACAATCAGCCCCAGCATTTT; CDR3 protein: CASSPGAGDNQPQHF
J gene: TRBJ2-1; D gene: -; V gene: TRBV7-8; clone size: -; CDR3 DNA: TGTGCCAGCAGCGTAATGGTCGGCCCTAGCGATTACTCCTACAATGAGCAGTTCTTC; CDR3 protein: CASSVMVGPSDYSYNEQFF